This T cell receptor (beta chain) was identified during a study of Graves' ophthalmopathy and Graves' hyperthyroidism. The CDR3 consists of 13 residues. The germline gives CDR1 MNHEY, CDR2 SVGAGI. V was shortened by 3 bases and J by 1 base, with 6 bases between the two germline ends. Amplification of the TCR beta CDR3 regions used RNA transcripts (as template). RT-PCR with HTBI primers came first, then second-round multiplex PCR. MiXCR, run by TCRdb on the multiplex PCR reads, gives a single entry per CDR3 protein. This sample has some 1.1 million distinct CDR3 sequences, with 35% to 40% found just once. About this clonotype: As yet, its antigen is unknown.

Patients newly diagnosed with hyperthyroidism, under 2 months' duration, were aged 18 to 65, the study reports. Clinicians diagnosed using symptoms, serum thyroxine, TRAb, thyroid ultrasound and orbital computed tomography. Notes on the study in general: Predictions made by the model for ophthalmopathy progression reached 55% to 71% sensitivity and approximately 72% specificity.

V and J are TRBV6-5 and TRBJ2-5; D unclear. Sequencing used peripheral blood or thyroid tissue (not recorded which). The receptor was isolated from an adult man with Graves' hyperthyroidism. CDR3 sequence: CASSYHAQETQYF. In DNA, the CDR3 is TGTGCCAGCAGTTATCATGCCCAAGAGACCCAGTACTTC.